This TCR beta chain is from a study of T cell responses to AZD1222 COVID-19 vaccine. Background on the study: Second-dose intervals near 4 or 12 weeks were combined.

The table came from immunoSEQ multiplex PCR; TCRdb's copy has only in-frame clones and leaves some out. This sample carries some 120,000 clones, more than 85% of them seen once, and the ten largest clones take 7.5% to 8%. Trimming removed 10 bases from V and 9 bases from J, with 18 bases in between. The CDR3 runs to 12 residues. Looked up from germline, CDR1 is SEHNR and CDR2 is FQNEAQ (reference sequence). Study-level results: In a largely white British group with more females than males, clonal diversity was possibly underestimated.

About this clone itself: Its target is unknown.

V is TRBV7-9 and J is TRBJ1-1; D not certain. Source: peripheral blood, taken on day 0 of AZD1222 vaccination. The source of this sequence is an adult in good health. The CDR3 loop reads CATLSDGLKAFF. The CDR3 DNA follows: TGTGCCACGTTATCGGACGGCTTGAAAGCTTTCTTT. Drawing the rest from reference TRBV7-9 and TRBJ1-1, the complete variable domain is DTGVSQNPRHKITKRGQNVTFRCDPISEHNRLYWYRQTLGQGPEFLTYFQNEAQLEKSRLLSDRFSAERPKGSFSTLEIQRTEQGDSAMYLCATLSDGLKAFFGQGTRLTVV.